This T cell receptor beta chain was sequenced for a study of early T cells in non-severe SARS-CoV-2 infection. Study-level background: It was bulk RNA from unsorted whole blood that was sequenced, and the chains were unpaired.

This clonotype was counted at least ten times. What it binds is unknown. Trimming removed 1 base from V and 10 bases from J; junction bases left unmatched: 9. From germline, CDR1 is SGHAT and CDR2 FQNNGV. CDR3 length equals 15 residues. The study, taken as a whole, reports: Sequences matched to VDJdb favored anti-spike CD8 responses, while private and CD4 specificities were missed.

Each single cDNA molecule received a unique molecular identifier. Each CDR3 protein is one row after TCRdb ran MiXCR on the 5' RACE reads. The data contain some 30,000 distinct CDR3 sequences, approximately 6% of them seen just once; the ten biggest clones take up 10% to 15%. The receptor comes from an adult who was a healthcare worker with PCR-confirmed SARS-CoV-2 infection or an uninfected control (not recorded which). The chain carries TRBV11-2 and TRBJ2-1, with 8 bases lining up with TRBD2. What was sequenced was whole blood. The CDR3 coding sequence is TGTGCCAGCAGCTTAGTTCCGGGGGGGATGTCCGAGCAGTTCTTC. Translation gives CASSLVPGGMSEQFF.